Listed here are 31 T cell receptor beta chains from one sample, sequenced in a study of blood T cell repertoires in COVID-19. The protocol was immunoSEQ multiplex PCR, while the TCRdb copy is restricted to in-frame clones and leaves out a portion. Found here are about 200,000 clones, around 80% of them singletons; the top ten hold around 7%. Sequenced material: PBMCs or T cells enriched from blood (not recorded which). These receptors came from a woman in her thirties or forties with acute COVID-19.

The rearrangement links TRBV7-9 to TRBJ2-3, with 9 nucleotides matching TRBD1. The CDR3 covers 14 residues. J was trimmed by 5 bases and V by 8 bases; bases with no gene match: 8. Per the germline V gene, CDR1 is SEHNR and CDR2 is FQNEAQ (reference sequence). The CDR3 sequence is CASSRDREGDTQYF. The CDR3 DNA reads as TGTGCCAGCTCGAGGGACAGGGAGGGAGATACGCAGTATTTT.

This chain joins TRBV30 and TRBJ1-1; no definite D call. This CDR3 spans 13 amino acids. Trimming removed 4 bases from V and 1 base from J, with 10 bases in between. The germline V gene has CDR1 GTSNPN and CDR2 SVGIG (reference sequence). In DNA form, the CDR3 reads TGTGCCTGGATCTCCCCAGGGAACACTGAAGCTTTCTTT. Translation gives CAWISPGNTEAFF.

V and J are TRBV19 and TRBJ1-2, with D maybe TRBD1 (5 bases). The V gene lost 4 bases and the J gene lost 6 bases, with 12 bases spanning the gap. The CDR3 is 13 residues long. Germline CDR1 LNHDA, CDR2 SQIVND (reference sequence). CDR3: CASSNQGLDGYTF. CDR3 in DNA: TGTGCCAGTAGTAATCAGGGTCTAGATGGCTACACCTTC.

This clone was detected only a few times. The chain joins TRBV9 to TRBJ2-5; TRBD1 might be the D (6 bases). The CDR3 totals 16 residues. V was trimmed by 3 bases and J by 1 base, leaving 16 bases between them. Germline values: CDR1 SGDLS, CDR2 YYNGEE. CDR3 sequence: CASSEGVGGGQETQYF. The DNA for the CDR3 is TGTGCCAGCAGCGAGGGGGTTGGTGGCGGCCAAGAGACCCAGTACTTC.

The rearrangement links TRBV7-3 to TRBJ1-5; D unclear. Germline CDR1 reads SGHTA; CDR2 reads FQGTGA. This CDR3 spans 13 amino acids. V lost 6 bases, J lost 4 bases, and 10 bases lay in between. The CDR3 DNA sequence: TGTGCCAGCAGTTCTGTCGGGAATCAGCCCCAGCATTTT. This gives the protein CASSSVGNQPQHF.

The V gene is TRBV19, the J gene TRBJ2-2; 7 positions match TRBD2. Looked up from germline, CDR1 is LNHDA and CDR2 is SQIVND (reference sequence). V lost 4 bases to trimming and J lost 4 bases; unmatched junction nucleotides: 3. This CDR3 is built from 14 residues. The CDR3 here is CASSRGTTTGELFF. The CDR3 nucleotides read TGTGCCAGTAGTAGGGGGACTACCACCGGGGAGCTGTTTTTT. Together with reference TRBV19 and TRBJ2-2, the CDR3 gives the full variable domain: DGGITQSPKYLFRKEGQNVTLSCEQNLNHDAMYWYRQDPGQGLRLIYYSQIVNDFQKGDIAEGYSVSREKKESFPLTVTSAQKNPTAFYLCASSRGTTTGELFFGEGSRLTVL.

This clone has at least ten counts. The chain has TRBV13 and TRBJ1-6, with D possibly matching TRBD1 (5 bases). This CDR3 region has 14 residues. CDR1 is PRHDT, CDR2 FYEKMQ, per germline (reference sequence). Trimming removed 0 bases from V and 7 bases from J, with 7 bases in between. The CDR3, as DNA: TGTGCCAGCAGCTTAGGCAGGGCCAATTCACCCCTCCACTTT. Translating it yields CASSLGRANSPLHF.

V and J are TRBV19 and TRBJ1-1, with D tentatively TRBD1 (6 bases). The CDR3 runs 13 residues. Germline values: CDR1 LNHDA, CDR2 SQIVND (reference sequence). V lost 5 bases, J lost 1 base, and 8 bases lay in between. The DNA of the CDR3 is TGTGCCAGTAGTCGGGGACAGAACACTGAAGCTTTCTTT. Protein: CASSRGQNTEAFF.

This chain connects TRBV15 to TRBJ1-2; D perhaps matches TRBD1 (6 bases). From germline, CDR1 is LNHNV and CDR2 YYDKDF (reference sequence). The CDR3 length is 15 residues. V dropped 8 bases and J dropped 4 bases, with 20 bases sitting between them. CDR3 in amino acids: CATLPGGGGGYGYTF. The CDR3 region has the DNA TGTGCCACCCTACCTGGGGGAGGGGGAGGCTATGGCTACACCTTC.

The chain employs TRBV27 and TRBJ1-5; D is unresolved. CDR1 and CDR2 from the germline V gene are MNHEY and SMNVEV (reference sequence). The CDR3 length is 18 residues. V lost 3 bases, J lost 1 base, and 19 bases lay in between. The CDR3 is CASSFLPGVGKSNQPQHF. The DNA of the CDR3 is TGTGCCAGCAGTTTTCTTCCGGGAGTCGGTAAAAGCAATCAGCCCCAGCATTTT.

The rearrangement uses TRBV19 and TRBJ2-5; D call uncertain. CDR3 length equals 13 residues. Germline CDR1 is LNHDA and CDR2 is SQIVND (reference sequence). V dropped 3 bases and J dropped 5 bases, with 10 bases sitting between them. The CDR3 loop reads CASSISRLETQYF. CDR3 in DNA: TGTGCCAGTAGTATTTCCCGTCTCGAGACCCAGTACTTC.

This chain connects TRBV4-1 to TRBJ2-3; perhaps TRBD1 as D (5 bases). Trimming stripped 2 bases from V and 9 bases from J, with 24 bases between. The CDR3 runs 17 residues. Germline CDR1 reads MGHRA; CDR2 reads YSYEKL. CDR3 loop: CASSQSVTASIGSTQYF. The CDR3 coding sequence is TGCGCCAGCAGCCAATCCGTGACAGCCTCAATTGGTTCGACGCAGTATTTT.

The chain is built from TRBV5-5 and TRBJ2-7, with 7 bases that match TRBD1. The V segment lost 3 bases and the J segment 1 base; nucleotides outside the gene matches: 7. The CDR3 spans 15 residues. Germline assignment: CDR1 SGHKS and CDR2 YYEKEE (reference sequence). CDR3 coding DNA: TGTGCCAGCAGCTCAACAGGGGAGCTATCCTACGAGCAGTACTTC. Translated, it gives CASSSTGELSYEQYF.

The V gene is TRBV24-1, the J gene TRBJ2-1; TRBD1 might be the D (7 bases). This CDR3 has 16 residues. Germline CDR1 reads KGHDR; CDR2 reads SFDVKD. V lost 1 base, J lost 5 bases, and 14 bases lay in between. DNA for the CDR3: TGTGCCACCAGTGATTTACCGGGCAGGGGGGACAATGAGCAGTTCTTC. Translation: CATSDLPGRGDNEQFF.

The chain recombines TRBV6-5 with TRBJ2-7; D is unresolved. CDR3 size: 13 residues. The V gene's germline CDR1 is MNHEY and CDR2 SVGAGI. The ends were cut back, 4 bases at V and 3 bases at J, with 10 bases in the middle. The CDR3 sequence is CASSSPWSYEQYF. In nucleotides, the CDR3 is TGTGCCAGCAGTTCCCCGTGGAGCTACGAGCAGTACTTC.

The CDR3 DNA reads as TGTGCCAGCAGCCCCAGGGGAGGGCAAGAGACCCAGTACTTC. This codes for CASSPRGGQETQYF. This chain uses TRBV6-5 with TRBJ2-5, with D possibly TRBD2 on 7 matching bases. CDR3 size: 14 residues. Germline values: CDR1 MNHEY, CDR2 SVGAGI. Trimming shortened V by 6 bases and J by 2 bases, and 13 bases separated the two germline ends.

The CDR3 spells CASRQGRVETQYF. The CDR3 DNA reads as TGTGCCAGCAGGCAGGGGAGGGTAGAGACCCAGTACTTC. The gene calls are TRBV7-6 and TRBJ2-5, with TRBD2 as a possible D gene (7 bases). The CDR3 has 13 amino acids. The germline V and J ends were trimmed by 6 bases and 4 bases, with 12 bases remaining between them. Germline lookup yields CDR1 SGHVS and CDR2 FNYEAQ.

The V call is TRBV10-1, the J call TRBJ2-2, with D perhaps TRBD2 (6 bases). This CDR3 has 16 residues. Germline V CDR1 and CDR2: WNHNN, SYGVQD (reference sequence). Trimming took 5 bases from V and 7 from J, leaving 20 bases between them. The CDR3 DNA sequence: TGCGCCAGCAGTCCCACCCCGCGGAGGGATGACGGGGAGCTGTTTTTT. Protein sequence: CASSPTPRRDDGELFF.

This rearrangement joins TRBV12-3 or TRBV12-4 to TRBJ1-6; no clear D gene. This CDR3 contains 12 residues. Trimming removed 6 bases from V and 11 bases from J, with 11 bases in between. CDR3 sequence (DNA): TGTGCCAGCAGATCCCAGCGGACACCCCTCCACTTT. This sequence encodes CASRSQRTPLHF.

The V and J genes are TRBV3-1 (or the pseudogene TRBV3-2) and TRBJ2-2; TRBD2 matches 11 bases. The CDR3 spans 17 residues. CDR1 and CDR2 (germline): LGHDT, YNNKEL (reference sequence). The V segment lost 4 bases and the J segment 5 bases; nucleotides outside the gene matches: 9. This CDR3 reads CASSRITIAGGTGELFF. The CDR3 nucleotides read TGTGCCAGCAGCCGGATAACAATAGCGGGAGGGACCGGGGAGCTGTTTTTT.

The V call is TRBV30, the J call TRBJ2-5; D is possibly TRBD1 (6 bases). The CDR3 extends over 12 amino acids. Trimming left V 3 bases short and J 5 bases short, with 10 bases between. Germline-derived CDR1 and CDR2 are GTSNPN and SVGIG (reference sequence). CDR3: CAWRRRGETQYF. DNA for the CDR3: TGTGCCTGGAGGCGTAGGGGGGAGACCCAGTACTTC.

This clone has a handful of counts. The rearrangement uses TRBV7-2 and TRBJ1-6; D gene ambiguous. The V and J ends lost 2 bases and 5 bases respectively, with 10 bases between them. The CDR3 loop spans 15 amino acids. The germline gives CDR1 SGHTA, CDR2 FQGNSA. The CDR3 is CASSLPDFNNSPLHF. The CDR3 bases are TGTGCCAGCAGCTTACCAGACTTCAATAATTCACCCCTCCACTTT. The variable domain in full, completed from reference TRBV7-2 and TRBJ1-6, reads GAGVSQSPSNKVTEKGKDVELRCDPISGHTALYWYRQSLGQGLEFLIYFQGNSAPDKSGLPSDRFSAERTGGSVSTLTIQRTQQEDSAVYLCASSLPDFNNSPLHFGNGTRLTVT.

In the case of this clone: This same CDR3 is encoded by further DNA sequences in the sample. This rearrangement joins TRBV7-3 to TRBJ2-3; TRBD1 might be the D (5 bases). This CDR3 spans 14 amino acids. CDR1 SGHTA and CDR2 FQGTGA come from the germline V gene. V dropped 3 bases and J dropped 0 bases, with 7 bases sitting between them. The CDR3 coding sequence is TGTGCCAGCAGCTTGGGGCTTAGCACAGATACGCAGTATTTT. Its protein product is CASSLGLSTDTQYF.

The chain employs TRBV18 and TRBJ2-3; the match to TRBD2 covers 9 bases. Germline lookup yields CDR1 KGHSH and CDR2 LQKENI. This CDR3 has 16 amino acids. Germline trimming cut 3 bases from V and 3 bases from J; bases unmatched to any gene: 7. CDR3 DNA: TGTGCCAGCTCACCGATCAATAGCGGGAGAACAGATACGCAGTATTTT. This translates into CASSPINSGRTDTQYF.

The CDR3 reads CATSDSTGGPDTQYF. The CDR3 nucleotides read TGTGCCACCAGTGATTCGACAGGGGGCCCAGATACGCAGTATTTT. This rearrangement joins TRBV24-1 to TRBJ2-3, with TRBD1 matching over 10 bases. The germline V gene encodes CDR1 KGHDR and CDR2 SFDVKD. The CDR3 is 15 residues long. V lost 2 bases to trimming and J lost 4 bases; unmatched junction nucleotides: 2.

The J gene is TRBJ2-1, the V gene TRBV20-1, with D perhaps matching TRBD2 (7 bases). With 3 bases removed from V and 0 bases from J, the gap between germline ends came to 24 bases. The germline CDR1 and CDR2 sequences are DFQATT and SNEGSKA (reference sequence). The CDR3 runs to 19 residues. In nucleotides, the CDR3 is TGCAGTGCTAGTCCTCCTTTTGGGGGGGCCCTGAGCTCCTACAATGAGCAGTTCTTC. Its translation is CSASPPFGGALSSYNEQFF.

This sequence joins TRBV5-1 and TRBJ1-4; D is undetermined. The V end was cut by 0 bases, the J end by 8 bases, with 8 bases between. This CDR3 is built from 13 residues. CDR1 SGHRS and CDR2 YFSETQ come from the germline V gene. The CDR3 nucleotides are TGCGCCAGCAGCTTGGGTGGAGGGGAAAAACTGTTTTTT. This codes for CASSLGGGEKLFF.

This clone was seen only a few times. CDR3 sequence (DNA): TGTGCCAGCAGCTTATCGGTGACTGATGACAATCAGCCCCAGCATTTT. Its translation is CASSLSVTDDNQPQHF. This chain uses TRBV7-2 with TRBJ1-5; no clear D. With 2 bases removed from V and 3 bases from J, the gap between germline ends came to 14 bases. CDR1 is SGHTA, CDR2 FQGNSA, per germline. This CDR3 spans 16 amino acids.

This chain uses TRBV28 with TRBJ1-6, with D possibly TRBD1 on 5 matching bases. The germline V gene has CDR1 MDHEN and CDR2 SYDVKM. This CDR3 has 15 residues. V was trimmed by 5 bases and J by 7 bases, leaving 15 bases between them. The CDR3 DNA follows: TGTGCCAGCAGTCCAAGGACAAGGCCCAATTCACCCCTCCACTTT. Its translation is CASSPRTRPNSPLHF.

The J gene is TRBJ1-2, the V gene TRBV12-3 or TRBV12-4, with D possibly TRBD1 on 6 matching bases. Trimming stripped 6 bases from V and 8 bases from J, with 13 bases between. The CDR3 length is 12 residues. The CDR3 DNA reads TGTGCCAGCAGGCGTACAGGGTACGGCTACACCTTC. Amino acids: CASRRTGYGYTF.

Only one count was recorded for this clone. The rearrangement uses TRBV7-2 and TRBJ2-4; perhaps TRBD1 as D (6 bases). The V end was cut by 8 bases, the J end by 0 bases, with 11 bases between. Germline V gives CDR1 SGHTA, CDR2 FQGNSA. The CDR3 extends over 14 amino acids. CDR3 sequence: CASGRDIAKNIQYF. The CDR3 coding sequence is TGTGCCAGCGGACGGGACATAGCCAAAAACATTCAGTACTTC.